The T cell receptor beta chain under discussion was sequenced for a study of regulatory T cells in long-lasting Graves disease. Documented time point: newly diagnosed GD, antithyroid drugs for less than 3 months. Extracted RNA from PBMCs served as the source of the TCR library. Arm-PCR with iRepertoire HTBI primers amplified the CDR3 regions for these TCR beta libraries. TCRdb reprocessed the multiplex PCR reads via MiXCR and lists one record per CDR3 protein. This repertoire shows 400,000 to 450,000 distinct CDR3 sequences, more than 13% found once; its top ten account for around 17%. General study results and limits: Persistent disease favored TRBV28, TRBJ1-2 and TRBJ2-5.

V lost 2 bases and J lost 0, with 12 bases in between. The CDR3 is made up of 16 amino acids. Germline V gene lookup returns CDR1 SGHRS and CDR2 YFSETQ. Details on this clonotype: The antigen is not known.

These data also featured in a second study, about T cells in Graves' hyperthyroidism and ophthalmopathy.

This sequence originates from a woman aged 25-40 years with Graves disease. The sample consisted of peripheral blood mononuclear cells (PBMCs), taken at new diagnosis, from a patient treated with antithyroid drugs. This rearrangement joins TRBV5-1 to TRBJ2-4; perhaps TRBD1 as D (5 bases). DNA of the CDR3: TGCGCCAGCAGCTTCGACAGCCAACTAGCCAAAAACATTCAGTACTTC. Translating it yields CASSFDSQLAKNIQYF.